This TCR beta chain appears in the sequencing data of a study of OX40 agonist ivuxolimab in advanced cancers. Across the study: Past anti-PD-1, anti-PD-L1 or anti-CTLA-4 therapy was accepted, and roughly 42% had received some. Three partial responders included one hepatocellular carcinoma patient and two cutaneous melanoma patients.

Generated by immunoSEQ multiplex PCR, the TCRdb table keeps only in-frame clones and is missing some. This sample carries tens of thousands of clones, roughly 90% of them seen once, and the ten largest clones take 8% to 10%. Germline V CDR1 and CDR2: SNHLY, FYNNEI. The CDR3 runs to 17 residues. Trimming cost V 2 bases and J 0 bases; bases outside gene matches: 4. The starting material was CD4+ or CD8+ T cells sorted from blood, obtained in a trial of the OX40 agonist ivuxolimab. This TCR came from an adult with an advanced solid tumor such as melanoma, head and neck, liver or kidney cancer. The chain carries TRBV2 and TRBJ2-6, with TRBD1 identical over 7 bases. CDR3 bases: TGTGCCAGCAGTGAATGGGCAGGGGGCTCTGGGGCCAACGTCCTGACTTTC. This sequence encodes CASSEWAGGSGANVLTF.